Below, 22 T cell receptor beta chains from the same sample are listed, as sequenced in a study of shared clonotypes between healthy human individuals (dated by TCRdb to the early 2020s). Libraries were built with the immunoSEQ multiplex PCR assay. Drawn from immuneACCESS, this table holds only the in-frame rearrangements with V and J called that TCRdb kept. Clones are partly lost; checked studies trace under half to an unresolved V gene and leave the rest unexplained. The sample records more than 400,000 clones, 70% to 80% of which are singletons. The ten largest clones represent approximately 12% of the sample. The specimen was PBMCs. The origin of the receptors is a woman in her 40s in good health. Some clones in this sample may be carry-over from other donors' samples.

This clone came up many times. The chain is built from TRBV19 and TRBJ2-3; D unclear. The CDR3 extends over 13 amino acids. In germline, CDR1 is LNHDA, CDR2 SQIVND (reference sequence). V dropped 6 bases and J dropped 0 bases, with 7 bases sitting between them. The CDR3 here is CASSYPSTDTQYF. CDR3 coding DNA: TGTGCCAGTAGCTACCCCAGCACAGATACGCAGTATTTT.

Of note for this clone: It is likely a read error: a sequence one base away is far more abundant. This sample also contains other DNA sequences that code for the same CDR3. The chain links TRBV7-9 to TRBJ1-1; perhaps TRBD1 as D (5 bases). The CDR3 has 14 residues. In germline, CDR1 is SEHNR, CDR2 FQNEAQ (reference sequence). The CDR3 DNA sequence: TGTGCCAGCAGCTTCCAGGGTTTTGACACTGAAGCCTTCTTT. It yields the protein CASSFQGFDTEAFF.

V usage is TRBV11-2 and J usage is TRBJ1-4; D not resolved. Germline V lookup: CDR1 SGHAT, CDR2 FQNNGV. The CDR3 is 14 amino acids. V lost 2 bases to trimming and J lost 0 bases, with 4 bases between them. The DNA for the CDR3 is TGTGCCAGCAGCTTAAGATCAACTAATGAAAAACTGTTTTTT. Amino acid sequence: CASSLRSTNEKLFF.

The chain joins TRBV7-9 to TRBJ2-7; 8 positions match TRBD1. CDR1 and CDR2 from the germline V gene are SEHNR and FQNEAQ (reference sequence). This CDR3 has 13 residues. The trim removed 4 bases at V and 5 bases at J, leaving 4 bases unmatched. The CDR3 coding sequence is TGTGCCAGCAGCTCAGGGGGCGGCGACGAGCAGTACTTC. Its protein product is CASSSGGGDEQYF.

V is TRBV9 and J is TRBJ2-1; perhaps TRBD2 as D (5 bases). Trimming removed 2 bases from V and 4 bases from J, with 16 bases in between. The germline gives CDR1 SGDLS, CDR2 YYNGEE. This CDR3 is 16 amino acids long. Here the CDR3 reads CASSVRASGVYNEQFF. In nucleotides, the CDR3 is TGTGCCAGCAGCGTGAGAGCGAGCGGAGTTTACAATGAGCAGTTCTTC.

The chain couples TRBV9 to TRBJ2-7, with TRBD2 matching 11 bases. The J segment lost 5 bases and the V segment lost 5 bases, leaving 9 bases of the junction unmatched. This CDR3 comprises 15 residues. CDR1 is SGDLS, CDR2 YYNGEE, per germline. CDR3 protein: CASSLTSGSLHEQYF. Here the CDR3 DNA reads TGTGCCAGCAGTTTAACTAGCGGGAGTCTCCACGAGCAGTACTTC.

The V gene is TRBV6-1, the J gene TRBJ2-1; D unresolved. V dropped 4 bases and J dropped 2 bases, with 12 bases sitting between them. CDR3 size: 15 residues. CDR1 MNHNS and CDR2 SASEGT come from the germline V gene. In DNA, the CDR3 is TGTGCCAGCAGTGCCCCCGTAAACACCTACAATGAGCAGTTCTTC. This translates into CASSAPVNTYNEQFF.

The chain couples TRBV7-9 to TRBJ1-5; 10 nucleotides line up with TRBD1. The CDR3 covers 17 residues. In germline, CDR1 is SEHNR, CDR2 FQNEAQ (reference sequence). After removal of 1 base from V and 11 bases from J, the junction contained 14 bases not matched to a gene. The CDR3, as DNA: TGTGCCAGCAGCTTAGAGGGGACAGGGGCCGCCAAGGGGGCCCAGCATTTT. It codes for CASSLEGTGAAKGAQHF.

The CDR3 loop reads CASSLRGLGYEQYF. In DNA form, the CDR3 reads TGTGCCAGCAGCCTCAGGGGGCTCGGATACGAGCAGTACTTC. This sequence joins TRBV7-9 and TRBJ2-7, with 8 bases identical to TRBD1. The CDR3 is 14 amino acids. Per germline, CDR1 SEHNR and CDR2 FQNEAQ (reference sequence). Losses at the gene ends were 5 bases for V and 4 bases for J; bases not matched to a gene: 7.

The chain joins TRBV4-2 to TRBJ2-7; D is perhaps TRBD1 (7 bases). The CDR3 loop spans 17 amino acids. Trimming removed 0 bases at V and 7 bases at J, with 22 bases between. The germline V gene has CDR1 LGHNA and CDR2 YNFKEQ. The CDR3 here is CASSQEYWGRGAVEQYF. The CDR3 DNA is TGTGCCAGCAGCCAAGAATACTGGGGCAGGGGGGCTGTGGAGCAGTACTTC.

Details on this clone: At one end, the junction sequence differs from germline, possibly due to a read error. The rearrangement joins TRBV7-7 to TRBJ2-5, with TRBD1 matching over 7 bases. CDR1 SSHAT and CDR2 FNYEAQ come from the germline V gene (reference sequence). The CDR3 has 15 residues. The CDR3 DNA is TGTGCTAGCAGCAGACTTCGACAGGGTGCGGAGACCCAGTACTTC. It is translated as CASSRLRQGAETQYF.

The J gene is TRBJ1-2, the V gene TRBV28; 7 nucleotides agree with TRBD1. The germline V gene has CDR1 MDHEN and CDR2 SYDVKM. V lost 9 bases, J lost 2 bases, and 9 bases stayed unmatched. The length of the CDR3 is 14 residues. CDR3 region: CASRRTGRNYGYTF. CDR3 nucleotide sequence: TGTGCCAGTAGACGGACAGGCCGCAACTATGGCTACACCTTC.

The chain's CDR3 is CASSRGVSTEAFF. CDR3 sequence (DNA): TGTGCCAGCAGCAGGGGGGTGAGCACTGAAGCTTTCTTT. The chain is built from TRBV6-6 and TRBJ1-1; 7 nucleotides match TRBD1. The CDR3 is made up of 13 amino acids. After removal of 6 bases from V and 4 bases from J, the junction contained 5 bases not matched to a gene. CDR1 is MNHNY, CDR2 SVGAGI, per germline (reference sequence).

The CDR3 sequence: CASSRQGIANTGELFF. The DNA for the CDR3 is TGTGCCAGCTCACGGCAGGGAATCGCGAACACCGGGGAGCTGTTTTTT. V gene TRBV18 combines with J gene TRBJ2-2; D is perhaps TRBD1 (5 bases). CDR1 and CDR2 from the germline V gene are KGHSH and LQKENI. This CDR3 has 16 residues. V lost 4 bases to trimming and J lost 0 bases, with 12 bases between them. Complete variable domain (other parts from reference TRBV18 and TRBJ2-2): NAGVMQNPRHLVRRRGQEARLRCSPMKGHSHVYWYRQLPEEGLKFMVYLQKENIIDESGMPKERFSAEFPKEGPSILRIQQVVRGDSAAYFCASSRQGIANTGELFFGEGSRLTVL.

V is TRBV11-2 and J is TRBJ2-7; TRBD2 aligns across 12 bases. Germline CDR1 and CDR2: SGHAT and FQNNGV. Trimming at V came to 4 bases and at J to 3 bases, leaving 7 bases not matched to a gene. The CDR3 consists of 16 residues. As DNA, the CDR3 is TGTGCCAGCAGCTCCGGACTAGCGGGGTTGATCTACGAGCAGTACTTC. This sequence encodes CASSSGLAGLIYEQYF.

The DNA for the CDR3 is TGTGCCAGCAGCAAAGTGTGGCTCCTTAGCGGGAGCTCCTACGAGCAGTACTTC. Its protein product is CASSKVWLLSGSSYEQYF. The chain is built from TRBV21-1 and TRBJ2-7; the table calls TRBD2, which could not be checked here. TRBV21-1 is noted as a pseudogene. This CDR3 is built from 18 residues.

The V call is TRBV5-1, the J call TRBJ2-7; TRBD1 or TRBD2 may be the D gene (5 bases each). The V gene's germline CDR1 is SGHRS and CDR2 YFSETQ. V lost 3 bases, J lost 0 bases, and 13 bases lay in between. This CDR3 region has 15 residues. CDR3 protein: CASSSRDGSSYEQYF. The CDR3 coding sequence is TGCGCCAGCAGCTCCCGGGACGGAAGCTCCTACGAGCAGTACTTC.

This clone has a handful of counts. The CDR3 DNA sequence: TGTGCCAGTTCTGACAGGGAGAACACTGAAGCTTTCTTT. Amino acids: CASSDRENTEAFF. This chain connects TRBV6-4 to TRBJ1-1, with TRBD1 matching over 7 bases. Per germline, CDR1 MRHNA and CDR2 SNTAGT. There are 13 residues in the CDR3. Trimming took 9 bases from V and 1 from J; bases not matched to a gene: 5.

V and J are TRBV5-1 and TRBJ2-5; possibly TRBD1 for D (6 bases). With 7 bases removed from V and 5 bases from J, the gap between germline ends came to 15 bases. The CDR3 contains 13 residues. Germline-derived CDR1 and CDR2 are SGHRS and YFSETQ. The CDR3 reads CASGEQGTETQYF. The DNA of the CDR3 is TGCGCCAGCGGCGAACAGGGTACCGAGACCCAGTACTTC.

The V and J genes are TRBV18 and TRBJ2-1, with a weak D call TRBD1 (5 bases). The V end was cut by 4 bases, the J end by 5 bases, with 12 bases between. The CDR3 consists of 14 residues. CDR1 and CDR2 from the germline V gene are KGHSH and LQKENI. CDR3 in amino acids: CASSRDRTDNEQFF. As DNA, the CDR3 is TGTGCCAGCTCACGAGACAGAACCGACAATGAGCAGTTCTTC.

The chain links TRBV7-9 to TRBJ1-2; D remains unclear. V was pared by 1 base and J by 0 bases, with 12 bases between. The CDR3 is 16 residues long. Germline V CDR1 and CDR2: SEHNR, FQNEAQ (reference sequence). In nucleotides, the CDR3 is TGTGCCAGCAGCTTAGGTTTCGCGTCATCTAACTATGGCTACACCTTC. Protein sequence: CASSLGFASSNYGYTF. Filled out from reference TRBV7-9 and TRBJ1-2, the complete variable domain reads DTGVSQNPRHKITKRGQNVTFRCDPISEHNRLYWYRQTLGQGPEFLTYFQNEAQLEKSRLLSDRFSAERPKGSFSTLEIQRTEQGDSAMYLCASSLGFASSNYGYTFGSGTRLTVV.

This sequence joins TRBV11-1 and TRBJ2-3; the D is unclear. The V and J ends lost 1 base and 2 bases respectively, with 7 bases between them. The germline CDR1 and CDR2 sequences are SGHAT and FQDESV (reference sequence). The CDR3 totals 14 residues. CDR3 in amino acids: CASSLVDFTDTQYF. As DNA, the CDR3 is TGTGCCAGCAGCTTAGTTGATTTCACAGATACGCAGTATTTT.